Shown below are 21 T cell receptor beta chains from a single sample sequenced in a study of blood T cells in healthy people across ages. The authors ran a second PCR of roughly 6 to 12 cycles using a sample-barcoded 5' primer and a J-beta primer mix. A single record per CDR3 protein comes from TCRdb applying MiXCR to the 5' RACE reads. The sample has 850,000 to 950,000 distinct CDR3 sequences; around 30% are singletons. The sequenced sample consisted of blood. Every receptor here comes from a woman at least 80 years old in good health.

The chain employs TRBV5-1 and TRBJ1-1, with no clear D. Germline V lookup: CDR1 SGHRS, CDR2 YFSETQ. V was clipped by 4 bases and J by 0 bases, with 10 bases between them. The CDR3 is made up of 14 amino acids. As DNA, the CDR3 is TGCGCCAGCAGCGATTCCTCGGTGAACACTGAAGCTTTCTTT. Amino acid sequence: CASSDSSVNTEAFF.

At least ten counts were recorded for this clonotype. The V gene is TRBV7-2, the J gene TRBJ1-5; D gene ambiguous. Trimming left V 1 base short and J 2 bases short, with 12 bases between. The germline V gene has CDR1 SGHTA and CDR2 FQGNSA. This CDR3 contains 16 residues. CDR3 bases: TGTGCCAGCAGCTTAGTAAGTTCGGCGGGCAATCAGCCCCAGCATTTT. It translates to CASSLVSSAGNQPQHF.

This clonotype appeared many times. The genes are TRBV4-3 and TRBJ2-3, with TRBD1 identical over 10 bases. V dropped 2 bases and J dropped 1; count of bases not matched to a gene: 6. The CDR3 has 17 amino acids. CDR1 is LGHNA and CDR2 is YSLEER in the germline V gene. The CDR3 loop reads CASSQTTGTGGTDTQYF. In DNA form, the CDR3 reads TGCGCCAGCAGCCAAACGACCGGGACAGGGGGCACAGATACGCAGTATTTT.

This chain uses TRBV9 with TRBJ2-5, with TRBD2 matching 8 bases. Germline V gene sequence: CDR1 SGDLS, CDR2 YYNGEE. This CDR3 is 15 amino acids long. The ends lost 8 bases at V and 11 bases at J; junction bases unmatched: 20. Here the CDR3 DNA reads TGTGCCAGTTCTGTGGCAGCGGGGGCGTACAATGAGCAGTACTTC. The encoded protein is CASSVAAGAYNEQYF.

The rearrangement links TRBV5-1 to TRBJ2-3; D remains unclear. The germline CDR1 and CDR2 sequences are SGHRS and YFSETQ. The CDR3 spans 15 residues. Trimming cost V 0 bases and J 1 base, with 9 bases left between them. The CDR3 DNA reads as TGCGCCAGCAGCTTGGGCTGGGTTCGCACAGATACGCAGTATTTT. Its protein is CASSLGWVRTDTQYF.

This clonotype has only a few counts. This rearrangement joins TRBV20-1 to TRBJ1-5, with a tentative D call TRBD1 (6 bases). The CDR3 length is 15 residues. The ends were cut back, 0 bases at V and 3 bases at J, with 12 bases in the middle. The germline CDR1 and CDR2 sequences are DFQATT and SNEGSKA (reference sequence). CDR3 nucleotide sequence: TGCAGTGCTAGAGATGCCAGGGGTTTCAATCAGCCCCAGCATTTT. Its protein is CSARDARGFNQPQHF.

Only one count was recorded for this clonotype. A single base separates this from a much larger clone, so it may be a read error. The chain uses TRBV7-6 and TRBJ1-4, with D unresolved. Germline V gene lookup returns CDR1 SGHVS and CDR2 FNYEAQ. CDR3 size: 15 residues. This CDR3 is CASSLDEATNGKLFF. CDR3 sequence (DNA): TGTGCCAGCAGCTTAGATGAGGCAACTAATGGAAAACTGTTTTTT.

The V gene is TRBV15, the J gene TRBJ1-1; TRBD1 matches 8 bases. V gave up 7 bases and J gave up 0 bases; unmatched junction bases: 4. Germline loops: CDR1 LNHNV, CDR2 YYDKDF (reference sequence). The CDR3 has 14 residues. CDR3 sequence: CATKRDRLNTEAFF. For the CDR3, the DNA is TGTGCCACCAAAAGGGACAGGTTGAACACTGAAGCTTTCTTT.

This chain uses TRBV7-9 with TRBJ2-7; 12 nucleotides align to TRBD2. CDR3 size: 16 residues. Per germline, CDR1 SEHNR and CDR2 FQNEAQ (reference sequence). After removal of 0 bases from V and 7 bases from J, the junction contained 7 bases not matched to a gene. For the CDR3, the DNA is TGTGCCAGCAGCTTAGCGCTAGCGGGGGGGCCTGGAGAGCAGTACTTC. This gives the protein CASSLALAGGPGEQYF. Full variable domain (missing parts from reference TRBV7-9 and TRBJ2-7): DTGVSQNPRHKITKRGQNVTFRCDPISEHNRLYWYRQTLGQGPEFLTYFQNEAQLEKSRLLSDRFSAERPKGSFSTLEIQRTEQGDSAMYLCASSLALAGGPGEQYFGPGTRLTVT.

This clonotype occurred many times. The rearrangement links TRBV20-1 to TRBJ1-2, with D perhaps TRBD1 (6 bases). The CDR3 sequence is 14 residues long. CDR1 and CDR2 from the germline V gene are DFQATT and SNEGSKA (reference sequence). Trimming took off 1 base at V and 4 bases at J, with 13 bases between the two ends. The CDR3 coding sequence is TGCAGTGCTAGAGGGTCGGGGGCGGCCTATGGCTACACCTTC. Its translation is CSARGSGAAYGYTF.

On this clonotype itself: This clone may be a read error of a much larger clone one base away. V gene TRBV20-1 combines with J gene TRBJ2-5, with D possibly being TRBD1 or TRBD2 (7 bases each). TRBJ2-1 matches the DNA end more closely, so the J call is doubtful. The CDR3 totals 12 residues. Germline-derived CDR1 and CDR2 are DFQATT and SNEGSKA (reference sequence). The CDR3 spells CSAEPGGETQFF. The CDR3 nucleotides read TGCAGTGCGGAACCAGGGGGGGAGACCCAGTTCTTC.

This clonotype was counted a few times. A much larger clone lies one base from this, so it may be a read error. V is TRBV20-1 and J is TRBJ2-7; D might be TRBD1 (6 bases). Between the trimmed V and J ends, which lost 3 bases and 0 bases, there was a span of 15 bases. Germline V gene sequence: CDR1 DFQATT, CDR2 SNEGSKA (reference sequence). CDR3 length: 15 residues. This CDR3 is CSASPDSKSSYEQYF. The CDR3 coding sequence is TGCAGTGCTAGTCCGGACAGCAAAAGCTCCTACGAGCAGTACTTC.

This clonotype was observed many times. The chain uses TRBV20-1 and TRBJ2-7; 9 bases match TRBD1. Trimming cost V 7 bases and J 2 bases; bases outside gene matches: 6. The CDR3 totals 13 residues. From germline, CDR1 is DFQATT and CDR2 SNEGSKA (reference sequence). CDR3 sequence: CSGTGGTTYEQYF. The CDR3 DNA is TGCAGTGGAACAGGGGGCACGACCTACGAGCAGTACTTC.

This clonotype has ten or more counts. J is TRBJ2-3 and V is TRBV7-2, with TRBD1 matching over 10 bases. J gave up 1 base and V 3 bases, and 4 bases lay outside the gene matches. This CDR3 has 16 residues. Germline assignment: CDR1 SGHTA and CDR2 FQGNSA. The CDR3 sequence: CASSLWGTGGTDTQYF. The CDR3 DNA is TGTGCCAGCAGCTTGTGGGGGACAGGGGGCACAGATACGCAGTATTTT.

This clonotype has at least ten counts. The chain recombines TRBV29-1 with TRBJ2-6; 11 bases align to TRBD1. Germline-derived CDR1 and CDR2 are SQVTM and ANQGSEA. Trimming cost V 6 bases and J 4 bases; bases outside gene matches: 8. CDR3 size: 16 residues. This chain's CDR3 is CSVRTGGGAGANVLTF. In nucleotides, the CDR3 is TGCAGCGTCCGGACAGGGGGCGGGGCGGGGGCCAACGTCCTGACTTTC. Using reference TRBV29-1 and TRBJ2-6 for the parts outside the CDR3, the full variable domain is SAVISQKPSRDICQRGTSLTIQCQVDSQVTMMFWYRQQPGQSLTLIATANQGSEATYESGFVIDKFPISRPNLTFSTLTVSNMSPEDSSIYLCSVRTGGGAGANVLTFGAGSRLTVL.

This clonotype was observed many times. CDR3 sequence (DNA): TGCGCCAGCAGCCTATTTAGCGGGGGGGCGCGCACAGATACGCAGTATTTT. Its protein product is CASSLFSGGARTDTQYF. The chain is built from TRBV4-3 and TRBJ2-3; the match to TRBD2 covers 11 bases. Germline trimming cut 4 bases from V and 1 base from J; bases unmatched to any gene: 7. Germline CDR1 and CDR2: LGHNA and YSLEER. This CDR3 contains 17 residues.

The table lists this clonotype with a few counts. The J gene is TRBJ1-1, the V gene TRBV6-2 or TRBV6-3; a possible D gene is TRBD1 (5 bases). The CDR3 extends over 14 amino acids. Germline CDR1 and CDR2: MNHEY and SVGEGT. Trimming removed 6 bases at V and 1 base at J, with 12 bases between. CDR3 amino acids: CASSLLGENTEAFF. The CDR3 region has the DNA TGTGCCAGCAGCCTCCTGGGGGAGAACACTGAAGCTTTCTTT.

This clonotype was found many times. The chain has TRBV10-3 and TRBJ2-3; D is undetermined. Per the germline V gene, CDR1 is ENHRY and CDR2 is SYGVKD. CDR3 length: 14 amino acids. The V and J ends lost 1 base and 0 bases respectively, with 5 bases between them. This CDR3 reads CAISEYFSTDTQYF. The CDR3, as DNA: TGTGCCATCAGTGAGTATTTTAGCACAGATACGCAGTATTTT.

The sample holds many counts of this clonotype. V usage is TRBV29-1 and J usage is TRBJ1-2; D perhaps matches TRBD1 (5 bases). The V gene's germline CDR1 is SQVTM and CDR2 ANQGSEA. The CDR3 has 12 residues. V shed 7 bases and J shed 4 bases, with 13 bases lying between them. In DNA form, the CDR3 reads TGCAGCGGGGGCCTCGTCGGCTATGGCTACACCTTC. It is translated as CSGGLVGYGYTF.

To note about this clonotype: A much larger clone is a single base away; this may be a read error. CDR3 residues: CASNTRGAGRSTDTQYF. The CDR3, as DNA: TGTGCCAGCAACACCCGCGGTGCAGGGAGGAGCACAGATACGCAGTATTTT. The chain joins TRBV7-9 to TRBJ2-3; D is possibly TRBD2 (6 bases). This CDR3 has 17 residues. The V end lost 7 bases, the J end lost 0 bases, and 20 bases lay between the germline ends. Germline V lookup: CDR1 SEHNR, CDR2 FQNEAQ (reference sequence).

This clonotype has ten or more counts. V and J are TRBV11-2 and TRBJ2-3; D is perhaps TRBD1 (6 bases). This CDR3 has 15 residues. Germline V gene sequence: CDR1 SGHAT, CDR2 FQNNGV. Trimming shortened V by 2 bases and J by 2 bases, and 11 bases separated the two germline ends. CDR3 amino acids: CASSLYRAATDTQYF. The CDR3 nucleotides are TGTGCCAGCAGCTTATACAGGGCGGCCACAGATACGCAGTATTTT.